This T cell receptor beta chain comes out of a study of OX40 agonist ivuxolimab in advanced cancers. About the study: Patients in dose escalation had liver, melanoma, kidney or head and neck cancers. The study's findings and limits: The specificity for antigen of the expanded peripheral T cells was not determined.

This clone was observed once. Its cognate antigen is unknown. Sequencing used immunoSEQ multiplex PCR; TCRdb keeps in-frame clones, though not all of them. The top ten hold around 0.39% of the sample, which has over 80,000 clones, around nine tenths seen once. This CDR3 has 12 amino acids. Trimming removed 11 bases from V and 6 bases from J, with 14 bases in between. Germline V gives CDR1 WNHNN, CDR2 SYGVQD (reference sequence). V gene TRBV10-1 combines with J gene TRBJ1-5, with D uncertain. This clonotype was obtained from an adult with an advanced solid tumor such as melanoma, head and neck, liver or kidney cancer. The starting material was CD4+ or CD8+ T cells sorted from blood, obtained in a trial of the OX40 agonist ivuxolimab. The CDR3 DNA is TGCGCCTCCCCCACGTTCGGTCAGCCCCAGCATTTT. It specifies CASPTFGQPQHF.